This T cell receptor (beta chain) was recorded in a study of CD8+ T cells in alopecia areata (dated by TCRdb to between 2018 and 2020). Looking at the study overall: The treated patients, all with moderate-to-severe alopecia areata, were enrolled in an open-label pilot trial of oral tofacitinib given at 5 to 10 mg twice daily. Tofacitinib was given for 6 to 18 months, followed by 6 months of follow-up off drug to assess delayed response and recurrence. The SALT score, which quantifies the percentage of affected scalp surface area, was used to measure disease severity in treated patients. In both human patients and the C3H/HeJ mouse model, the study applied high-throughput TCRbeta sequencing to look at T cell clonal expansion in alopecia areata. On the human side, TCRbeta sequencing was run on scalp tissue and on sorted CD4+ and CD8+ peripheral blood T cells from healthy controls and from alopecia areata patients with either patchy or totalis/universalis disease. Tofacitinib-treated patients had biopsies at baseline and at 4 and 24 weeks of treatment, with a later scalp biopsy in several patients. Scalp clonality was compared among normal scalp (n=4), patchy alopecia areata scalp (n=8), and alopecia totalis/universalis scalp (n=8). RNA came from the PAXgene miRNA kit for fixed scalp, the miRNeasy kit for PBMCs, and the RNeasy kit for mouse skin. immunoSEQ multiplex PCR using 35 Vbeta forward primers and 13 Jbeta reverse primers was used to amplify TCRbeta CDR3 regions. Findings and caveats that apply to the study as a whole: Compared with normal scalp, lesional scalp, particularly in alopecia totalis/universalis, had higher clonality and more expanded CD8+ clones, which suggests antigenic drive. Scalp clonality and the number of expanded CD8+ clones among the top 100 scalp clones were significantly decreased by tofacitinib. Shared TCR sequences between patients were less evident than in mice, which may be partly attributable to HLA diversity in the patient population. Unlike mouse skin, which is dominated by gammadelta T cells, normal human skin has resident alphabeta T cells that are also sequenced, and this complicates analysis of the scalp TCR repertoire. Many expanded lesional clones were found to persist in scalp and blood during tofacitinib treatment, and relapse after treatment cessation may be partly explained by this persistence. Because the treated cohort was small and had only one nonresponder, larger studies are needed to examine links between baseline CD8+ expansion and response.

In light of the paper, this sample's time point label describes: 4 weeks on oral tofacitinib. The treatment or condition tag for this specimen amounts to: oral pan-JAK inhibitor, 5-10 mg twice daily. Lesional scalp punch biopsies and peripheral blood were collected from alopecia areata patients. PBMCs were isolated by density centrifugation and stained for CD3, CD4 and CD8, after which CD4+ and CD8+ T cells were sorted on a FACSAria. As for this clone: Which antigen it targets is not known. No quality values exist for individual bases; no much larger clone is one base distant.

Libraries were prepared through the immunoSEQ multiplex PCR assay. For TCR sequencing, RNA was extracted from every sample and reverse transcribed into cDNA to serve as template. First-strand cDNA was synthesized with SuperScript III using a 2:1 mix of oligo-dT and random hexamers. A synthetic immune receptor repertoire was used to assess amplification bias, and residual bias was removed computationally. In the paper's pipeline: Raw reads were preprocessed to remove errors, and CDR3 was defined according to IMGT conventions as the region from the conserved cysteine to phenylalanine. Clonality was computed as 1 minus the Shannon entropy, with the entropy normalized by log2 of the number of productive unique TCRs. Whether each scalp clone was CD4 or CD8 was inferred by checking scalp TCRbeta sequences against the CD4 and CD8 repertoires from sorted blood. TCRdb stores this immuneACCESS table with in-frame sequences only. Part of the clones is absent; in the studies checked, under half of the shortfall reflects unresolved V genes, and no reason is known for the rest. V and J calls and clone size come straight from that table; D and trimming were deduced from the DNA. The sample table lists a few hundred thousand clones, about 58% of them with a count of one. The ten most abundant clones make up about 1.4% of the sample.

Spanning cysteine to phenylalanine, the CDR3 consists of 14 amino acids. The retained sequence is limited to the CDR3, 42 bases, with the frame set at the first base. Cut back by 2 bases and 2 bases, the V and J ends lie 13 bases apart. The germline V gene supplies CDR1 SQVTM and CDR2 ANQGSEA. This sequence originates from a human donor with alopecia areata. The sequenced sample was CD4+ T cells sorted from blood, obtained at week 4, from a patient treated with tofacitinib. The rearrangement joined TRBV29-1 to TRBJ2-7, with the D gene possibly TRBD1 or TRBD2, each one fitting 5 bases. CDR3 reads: CSVEKGTATYEQYF. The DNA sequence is TGCAGCGTTGAAAAAGGGACGGCCACCTACGAGCAGTACTTC.